The TCR beta chain under discussion was sequenced for a study of blood T cell repertoires in COVID-19. As for the study in general: Acute-phase and convalescent COVID-19 samples originated in the United States, Italy and Spain. PBMCs, B-cell-depleted T cells, or T cells provided the cDNA or gDNA that made up the material.

Produced via immunoSEQ multiplex PCR; TCRdb's table is partial and in-frame only. The repertoire holds 400,000 to 550,000 clones, with about 90% as singletons. Germline V gene sequence: CDR1 MGHRA, CDR2 YSYEKL. Trimming removed 0 bases from V and 7 bases from J, with 16 bases in between. CDR3 length: 15 residues. The chain carries TRBV4-1 and TRBJ2-7; weak D call: TRBD2 (6 bases). Sequenced material: PBMCs or T cells enriched from blood (not recorded which). The receptor was derived from a woman aged 18-30 years with acute COVID-19. CDR3 loop: CASSQESSGSREQYF. DNA for the CDR3: TGCGCCAGCAGCCAAGAAAGTAGCGGCAGCAGGGAGCAGTACTTC.